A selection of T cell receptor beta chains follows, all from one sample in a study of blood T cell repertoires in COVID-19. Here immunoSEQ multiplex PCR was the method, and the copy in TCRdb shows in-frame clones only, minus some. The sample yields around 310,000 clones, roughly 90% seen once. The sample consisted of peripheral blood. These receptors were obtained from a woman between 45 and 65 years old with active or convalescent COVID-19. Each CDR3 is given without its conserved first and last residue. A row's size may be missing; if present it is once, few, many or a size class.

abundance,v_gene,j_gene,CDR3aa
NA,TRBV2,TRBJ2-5,ASTYQETQY
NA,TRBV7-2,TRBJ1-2,ASTRDINYGYT
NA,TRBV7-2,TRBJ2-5,ASSLDPWEGQETQY
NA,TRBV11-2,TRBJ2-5,ASSPGQGAIETQY
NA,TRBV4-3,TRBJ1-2,ASSRDFTQWDGYT
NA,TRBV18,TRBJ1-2,ASSPPEASGFGYT
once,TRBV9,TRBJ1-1,ASSVGLRGANTEAF
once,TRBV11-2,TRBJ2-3,ASSLVARGVRTDTQY
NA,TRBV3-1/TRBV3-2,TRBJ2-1,ASSPGYNEQF
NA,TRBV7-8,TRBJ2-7,ASSLRRELAYEQY
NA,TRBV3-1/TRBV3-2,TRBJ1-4,ASSQTPGTVYEKLF
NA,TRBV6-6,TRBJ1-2,ASSQQGNYGYT
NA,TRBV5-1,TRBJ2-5,ASSFEGQGLVTQY
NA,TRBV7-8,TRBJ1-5,ASSLGRDRGIYSNQPQH
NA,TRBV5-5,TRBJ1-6,ASSLREGSPLH
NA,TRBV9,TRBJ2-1,ASNSPGQGTYNEQF
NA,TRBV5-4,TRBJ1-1,ASSYDRGRTEAF
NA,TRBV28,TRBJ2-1,ASSPSDEQF
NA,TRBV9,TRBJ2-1,ASSVGQGPNEQF